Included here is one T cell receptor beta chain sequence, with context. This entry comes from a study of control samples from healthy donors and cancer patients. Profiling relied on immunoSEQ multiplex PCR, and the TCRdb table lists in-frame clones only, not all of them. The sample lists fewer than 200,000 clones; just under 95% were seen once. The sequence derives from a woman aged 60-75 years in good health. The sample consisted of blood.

CDR3 amino acids: CASSLTGPSPWEQYF. The CDR3 DNA is TGTGCCAGTAGTTTGACAGGTCCAAGTCCATGGGAGCAGTACTTC. The chain joins TRBV19 to TRBJ2-7; the D gene is possibly TRBD1 (6 bases). Deletions cut 5 bases from V and 7 bases from J, with 21 bases between. Germline V gene sequence: CDR1 LNHDA, CDR2 SQIVND (reference sequence). This CDR3 region has 15 residues.